The 29 T cell receptor beta chains given below trace back to one sample, sequenced in a study of control samples from healthy donors and cancer patients (dated by TCRdb to 2019 to 2021). The library relied on the immunoSEQ multiplex PCR assay. TCRdb holds this immuneACCESS table with in-frame rearrangements only. Some clones are missing; in checked studies, unresolved V genes explain under half, and the rest has no known cause. The sample table contains over 150,000 clones; only one count was recorded for 75% to 95% of them. Around 2% of the sample comes from the top ten. The sequencing input was blood. These receptor sequences come from a woman between 40 and 55 years old in good health.

CDR3 in amino acids: CASSEFFGVSNQPQHF. As DNA, the CDR3 is TGTGCCAGCAGCGAGTTTTTCGGGGTGAGCAATCAGCCCCAGCATTTT. V and J are TRBV5-5 and TRBJ1-5; the D is unclear. The germline V gene has CDR1 SGHKS and CDR2 YYEKEE (reference sequence). CDR3 size: 16 residues. V was cut by 4 bases and J by 1 base, with 15 bases left in between. The full variable domain, completed using reference TRBV5-5 and TRBJ1-5, is DAGVTQSPTHLIKTRGQQVTLRCSPISGHKSVSWYQQVLGQGPQFIFQYYEKEERGRGNFPDRFSARQFPNYSSELNVNALLLGDSALYLCASSEFFGVSNQPQHFGDGTRLSIL.

This chain uses TRBV11-2 with TRBJ2-7; 11 nucleotides agree with TRBD2. The CDR3 totals 16 residues. Germline V gene data show CDR1 as SGHAT and CDR2 as FQNNGV. V shed 5 bases and J 3 bases; nucleotides not matched to a gene: 9. CDR3 DNA: TGTGCCAGCAGCGCCTTTACTAGCGGGGGAATCTACGAGCAGTACTTC. It translates to CASSAFTSGGIYEQYF.

J is TRBJ1-1 and V is TRBV6-1; 8 bases align to TRBD1. The ends lost 3 bases at V and 4 bases at J; junction bases unmatched: 4. Germline V gene lookup returns CDR1 MNHNS and CDR2 SASEGT. CDR3 size: 14 residues. This chain's CDR3 is CASSEAGGTTEAFF. For the CDR3, the DNA is TGTGCCAGCAGTGAGGCAGGGGGCACCACTGAAGCTTTCTTT.

The CDR3 region is CSVQGGRETQYF. CDR3 sequence (DNA): TGCAGCGTACAGGGAGGGCGGGAGACCCAGTACTTC. This chain connects TRBV29-1 to TRBJ2-5; D may be TRBD2 (7 bases). This CDR3 region has 12 residues. Looked up from germline, CDR1 is SQVTM and CDR2 is ANQGSEA. Trimming removed 6 bases at V and 5 bases at J, with 13 bases between.

This clone was counted only a few times. The chain uses TRBV5-8 and TRBJ2-1, with 13 bases fitting TRBD2. The germline V gene has CDR1 SGHTS and CDR2 YDEGEE. Losses at the gene ends were 4 bases for V and 4 bases for J; bases not matched to a gene: 5. CDR3 length: 16 amino acids. The CDR3 region is CASSDRTSGRYNEQFF. DNA for the CDR3: TGTGCCAGCAGCGACAGGACTAGCGGGAGATACAATGAGCAGTTCTTC.

The J gene is TRBJ2-3, the V gene TRBV6-5; D perhaps matches TRBD1 (6 bases). The V gene lost 6 bases and the J gene lost 1 base, with 14 bases spanning the gap. The CDR3 sequence is 15 residues long. CDR1 and CDR2 from the germline V gene are MNHEY and SVGAGI. CDR3 nucleotide sequence: TGTGCCAGCAGCTCGGACAGCTCCCGCACAGATACGCAGTATTTT. Its protein is CASSSDSSRTDTQYF.

This chain uses TRBV29-1 with TRBJ1-2; 7 nucleotides agree with TRBD1. The CDR3 totals 13 residues. CDR1 and CDR2 from the germline V gene are SQVTM and ANQGSEA. The V gene end was trimmed by 5 bases and the J gene end by 3 bases; junction bases not matched to a gene: 6. This chain's CDR3 is CSVYNRGDYGYTF. CDR3 sequence (DNA): TGCAGCGTTTATAACAGGGGTGACTATGGCTACACCTTC. Drawing the rest from reference TRBV29-1 and TRBJ1-2, the complete variable domain is SAVISQKPSRDICQRGTSLTIQCQVDSQVTMMFWYRQQPGQSLTLIATANQGSEATYESGFVIDKFPISRPNLTFSTLTVSNMSPEDSSIYLCSVYNRGDYGYTFGSGTRLTVV.

The CDR3, as DNA: TGTGCCACCAGCAGAGAGGGGGGGCTAAATTCACCCCTCCACTTT. Residues: CATSREGGLNSPLHF. The chain carries TRBV15 and TRBJ1-6, with D possibly TRBD1 on 6 matching bases. This CDR3 has 15 amino acids. Trimming stripped 0 bases from V and 7 bases from J, with 10 bases between. The germline V gene has CDR1 LNHNV and CDR2 YYDKDF (reference sequence). The full variable domain, in which reference TRBV15 and TRBJ1-6 provide the parts outside the CDR3, is DAMVIQNPRYQVTQFGKPVTLSCSQTLNHNVMYWYQQKSSQAPKLLFHYYDKDFNNEADTPDNFQSRRPNTSFCFLDIRSPGLGDTAMYLCATSREGGLNSPLHFGNGTRLTVT.

This chain links TRBV7-2 with TRBJ2-5; 7 bases are a match to TRBD1. Per germline, CDR1 SGHTA and CDR2 FQGNSA. The CDR3 is made up of 15 amino acids. V lost 4 bases, J lost 5 bases, and 10 bases stayed unmatched. CDR3 region: CASSSRQGRIETQYF. In nucleotides, the CDR3 is TGTGCCAGCAGCTCCAGACAGGGCCGCATTGAGACCCAGTACTTC.

As DNA, the CDR3 is TGTGCCAGCAGCGACAGGGAGAGGTTGATGAACACTGAAGCTTTCTTT. Residues: CASSDRERLMNTEAFF. The chain recombines TRBV6-6 with TRBJ1-1; 7 positions agree with TRBD1. Germline values: CDR1 MNHNY, CDR2 SVGAGI (reference sequence). The length of the CDR3 is 16 residues. V lost 6 bases to trimming and J lost 0 bases; unmatched junction nucleotides: 10.

CDR3 in DNA: TGTGCCAGCACTGGGAGTTCTGATGGCTACACCTTC. Its translation is CASTGSSDGYTF. This chain joins TRBV2 and TRBJ1-2; D unresolved. Germline V gene sequence: CDR1 SNHLY, CDR2 FYNNEI. The CDR3 has 12 residues. V was pared by 7 bases and J by 6 bases, with 12 bases between.

This chain joins TRBV6-5 and TRBJ2-7; 14 nucleotides agree with TRBD2. The CDR3 is 16 amino acids. Germline V gene sequence: CDR1 MNHEY, CDR2 SVGAGI. Trimming at V came to 2 bases and at J to 4 bases, leaving 4 bases not matched to a gene. CDR3 in DNA: TGTGCCAGCAGTTACACCGGACTAGCGGGGGGTTACGAGCAGTACTTC. Protein: CASSYTGLAGGYEQYF.

The chain combines TRBV7-9 with TRBJ2-7; D gene unclear. CDR1 and CDR2 (germline): SEHNR, FQNEAQ (reference sequence). CDR3 length: 12 residues. V lost 0 bases, J lost 7 bases, and 7 bases lay in between. CDR3 sequence reads: CASSLALQEQYF. The CDR3 region has the DNA TGTGCCAGCAGCTTAGCCTTACAGGAGCAGTACTTC.

The V gene is TRBV6-6, the J gene TRBJ2-7, with 9 bases lining up with TRBD1. This CDR3 region has 14 residues. V dropped 8 bases and J dropped 2; count of bases not matched to a gene: 7. Per germline, CDR1 MNHNY and CDR2 SVGAGI (reference sequence). The chain's CDR3 is CASRFGTGPYEQYF. CDR3 coding DNA: TGTGCCAGCCGATTCGGGACAGGGCCCTACGAGCAGTACTTC.

The chain recombines TRBV5-1 with TRBJ2-3; possible D gene TRBD2, 6 bases. The CDR3 spans 15 residues. CDR1 and CDR2 (germline): SGHRS, YFSETQ. Trimming cost V 4 bases and J 4 bases, with 16 bases left between them. CDR3 DNA: TGCGCCAGCAGCCCGGGAGCAGCAAGTCCAGATACGCAGTATTTT. It codes for CASSPGAASPDTQYF.

V and J are TRBV10-1 and TRBJ1-1; 7 positions match TRBD1. V lost 6 bases to trimming and J lost 1 base; unmatched junction nucleotides: 8. Germline CDR1 WNHNN, CDR2 SYGVQD (reference sequence). This CDR3 is 15 amino acids long. The CDR3, as DNA: TGCGCCAGCAGAGACGACAGGGCATCGAACACTGAAGCTTTCTTT. Amino acid sequence: CASRDDRASNTEAFF.

The chain links TRBV3-1 (or the pseudogene TRBV3-2) to TRBJ1-1, with D tentatively TRBD1 (6 bases). The V gene lost 3 bases and the J gene lost 4 bases, with 12 bases spanning the gap. In germline, CDR1 is LGHDT, CDR2 YNNKEL (reference sequence). The CDR3 is 14 amino acids. The CDR3 region has the DNA TGTGCCAGCAGCCACCCAGGGGAGAGCACTGAAGCTTTCTTT. It yields the protein CASSHPGESTEAFF.

This chain uses TRBV6-5 with TRBJ1-2; D ambiguous. CDR1 and CDR2 (germline): MNHEY, SVGAGI. The V end lost 11 bases, the J end lost 3 bases, and 13 bases lay between the germline ends. CDR3 size: 12 residues. CDR3 residues: CASRLADYGYTF. The CDR3 DNA reads TGTGCCTCCCGCCTGGCGGACTATGGCTACACCTTC.

The V and J genes are TRBV5-1 and TRBJ1-1; no definite D call. In germline, CDR1 is SGHRS, CDR2 YFSETQ. There are 13 residues in the CDR3. Trimming left V 2 bases short and J 2 bases short, with 7 bases between. The CDR3 spells CASSFLSNTEAFF. The CDR3 DNA sequence: TGCGCCAGCAGCTTCCTATCAAACACTGAAGCTTTCTTT.

This chain connects TRBV11-3 to TRBJ2-5; D remains unclear. Trimming took 0 bases from V and 4 from J, leaving 18 bases between them. CDR1 is SGHNT and CDR2 is YENEEA in the germline V gene. This CDR3 contains 17 residues. DNA for the CDR3: TGTGCCAGCAGCTTAGATAACGGTGGCTTCGCCGGAGAGACCCAGTACTTC. It is translated as CASSLDNGGFAGETQYF.

The chain combines TRBV20-1 with TRBJ2-7; possible D gene TRBD1, 6 bases. This CDR3 has 12 amino acids. Germline lookup yields CDR1 DFQATT and CDR2 SNEGSKA (reference sequence). Trimming pared 3 bases from V and 2 bases from J, leaving 8 bases between. The CDR3 sequence: CSASAGAYEQYF. As DNA, the CDR3 is TGCAGTGCTAGTGCAGGGGCCTACGAGCAGTACTTC.

The genes are TRBV3-1 (or the pseudogene TRBV3-2) and TRBJ1-3; D is uncertain. CDR3 length: 13 residues. Trimming shortened V by 1 base and J by 6 bases, and 7 bases separated the two germline ends. CDR1 is LGHDT, CDR2 YNNKEL, per germline (reference sequence). CDR3 sequence reads: CASSQGAENTIYF. CDR3 coding DNA: TGTGCCAGCAGCCAAGGGGCAGAAAACACCATATATTTT.

There are a few counts of this clone. This chain uses TRBV11-2 with TRBJ2-1, with 11 bases that match TRBD2. Germline V gene lookup returns CDR1 SGHAT and CDR2 FQNNGV. The CDR3 has 18 amino acids. Trimming at V came to 5 bases and at J to 7 bases, leaving 16 bases not matched to a gene. CDR3 DNA: TGTGCCAGCAGCCCAGAAGGAGGTAGCGGGGGGGCGGTTAATGAGCAGTTCTTC. Translation gives CASSPEGGSGGAVNEQFF.

J is TRBJ1-1 and V is TRBV12-5; D uncertain. Trimming cost V 6 bases and J 1 base, with 15 bases left between them. CDR1 is LGHNT and CDR2 is FRNRAP in the germline V gene. The length of the CDR3 is 15 residues. As DNA, the CDR3 is TGTGCTAGTGGGAACGACAAGTATAGGAACACTGAAGCTTTCTTT. As protein: CASGNDKYRNTEAFF.

The V call is TRBV6-5, the J call TRBJ1-3; TRBD1 matches 7 bases. The trim removed 10 bases at V and 0 bases at J, leaving 9 bases unmatched. CDR3 size: 15 residues. The germline gives CDR1 MNHEY, CDR2 SVGAGI. The CDR3 region has the DNA TGTGCCACCTACCTGGACAGGTCCTCTGGAAACACCATATATTTT. This sequence encodes CATYLDRSSGNTIYF.

The chain uses TRBV5-8 and TRBJ1-1; D uncertain. The CDR3 loop spans 13 amino acids. Germline values: CDR1 SGHTS, CDR2 YDEGEE. The V gene lost 4 bases and the J gene lost 7 bases, with 14 bases spanning the gap. The CDR3 sequence is CASSPSPYFEAFF. The CDR3 coding sequence is TGTGCCAGCAGCCCTTCACCGTATTTTGAAGCTTTCTTT.

The V call is TRBV6-5, the J call TRBJ2-7; 7 nucleotides match TRBD1. Trimming cost V 2 bases and J 3 bases; bases outside gene matches: 4. Germline loops: CDR1 MNHEY, CDR2 SVGAGI. This CDR3 has 14 amino acids. The CDR3 reads CASSYRDRYYEQYF. The CDR3 DNA sequence: TGTGCCAGCAGTTACCGGGACAGATACTACGAGCAGTACTTC.

The chain uses TRBV12-3 or TRBV12-4 and TRBJ2-5; D may be TRBD1 (6 bases). CDR3 length: 12 amino acids. Trimming took 5 bases from V and 4 from J, leaving 8 bases between them. DNA for the CDR3: TGTGCCAGCAGTCCCAGGGGAGAGACCCAGTACTTC. Its translation: CASSPRGETQYF.

The V and J genes are TRBV5-1 and TRBJ2-5, with D possibly being TRBD2 (5 bases). This CDR3 is 17 amino acids long. The V gene lost 0 bases and the J gene lost 5 bases, with 20 bases spanning the gap. The germline gives CDR1 SGHRS, CDR2 YFSETQ. The CDR3, as DNA: TGCGCCAGCAGCTTGGGCCCGAAGACGCCTAGGGAGGAGACCCAGTACTTC. Protein product: CASSLGPKTPREETQYF.